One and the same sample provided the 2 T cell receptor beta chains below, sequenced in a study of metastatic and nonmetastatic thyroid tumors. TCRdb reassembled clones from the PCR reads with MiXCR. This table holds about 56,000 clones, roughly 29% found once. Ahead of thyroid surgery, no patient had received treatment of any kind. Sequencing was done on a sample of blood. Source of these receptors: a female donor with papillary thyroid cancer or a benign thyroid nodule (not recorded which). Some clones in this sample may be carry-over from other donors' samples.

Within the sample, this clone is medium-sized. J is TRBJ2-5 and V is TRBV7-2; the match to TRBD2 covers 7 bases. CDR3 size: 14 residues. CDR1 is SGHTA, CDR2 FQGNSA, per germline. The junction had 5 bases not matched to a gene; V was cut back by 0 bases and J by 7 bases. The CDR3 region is CASSLAAREGTQYF. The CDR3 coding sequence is TGTGCCAGCAGCTTAGCGGCCAGGGAGGGGACCCAGTACTTC.

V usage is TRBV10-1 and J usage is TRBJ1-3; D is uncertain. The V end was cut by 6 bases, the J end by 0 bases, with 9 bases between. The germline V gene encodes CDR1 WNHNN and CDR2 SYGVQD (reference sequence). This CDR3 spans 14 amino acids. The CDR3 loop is CASRPETSGNTIYF. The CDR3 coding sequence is TGCGCCAGCAGACCTGAGACCTCTGGAAACACCATATATTTT.